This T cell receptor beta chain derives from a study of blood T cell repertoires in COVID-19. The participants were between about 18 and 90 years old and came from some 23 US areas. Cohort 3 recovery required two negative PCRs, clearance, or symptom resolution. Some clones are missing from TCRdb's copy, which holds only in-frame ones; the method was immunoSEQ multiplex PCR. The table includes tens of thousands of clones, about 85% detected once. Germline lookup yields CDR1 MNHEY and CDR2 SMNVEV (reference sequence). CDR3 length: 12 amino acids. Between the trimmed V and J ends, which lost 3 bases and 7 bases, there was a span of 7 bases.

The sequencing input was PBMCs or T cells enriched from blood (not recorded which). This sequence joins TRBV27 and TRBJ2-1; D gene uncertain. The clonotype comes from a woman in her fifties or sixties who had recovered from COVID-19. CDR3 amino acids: CASSFSVNEQFF. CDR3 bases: TGTGCCAGCAGTTTTTCGGTGAATGAGCAGTTCTTC.